The present T cell receptor beta chain was sequenced within a study of OX40 agonist ivuxolimab in advanced cancers. The CDR3 has 16 amino acids. V was clipped by 0 bases and J by 0 bases, with 11 bases between them. Germline CDR1 and CDR2: SGHRS and YFSETQ. This clone was detected once. Clones were read by immunoSEQ multiplex PCR, and TCRdb kept only the in-frame ones, dropping some. Of more than 65,000 clones listed, 89% are singletons. J is TRBJ2-3 and V is TRBV5-1, with no clear D. The TCR sequence derives from an adult with an advanced solid tumor such as melanoma, head and neck, liver or kidney cancer. Material: CD4+ or CD8+ T cells sorted from blood, obtained in a trial of the OX40 agonist ivuxolimab. The CDR3 DNA reads as TGCGCCAGCAGCTTGGCCCAAGGGCCTAGCACAGATACGCAGTATTTT. The encoded protein is CASSLAQGPSTDTQYF. Looking up the rest from reference TRBV5-1 and TRBJ2-3 gives the full variable domain: KAGVTQTPRYLIKTRGQQVTLSCSPISGHRSVSWYQQTPGQGLQFLFEYFSETQRNKGNFPGRFSGRQFSNSRSEMNVSTLELGDSALYLCASSLAQGPSTDTQYFGPGTRLTVL.